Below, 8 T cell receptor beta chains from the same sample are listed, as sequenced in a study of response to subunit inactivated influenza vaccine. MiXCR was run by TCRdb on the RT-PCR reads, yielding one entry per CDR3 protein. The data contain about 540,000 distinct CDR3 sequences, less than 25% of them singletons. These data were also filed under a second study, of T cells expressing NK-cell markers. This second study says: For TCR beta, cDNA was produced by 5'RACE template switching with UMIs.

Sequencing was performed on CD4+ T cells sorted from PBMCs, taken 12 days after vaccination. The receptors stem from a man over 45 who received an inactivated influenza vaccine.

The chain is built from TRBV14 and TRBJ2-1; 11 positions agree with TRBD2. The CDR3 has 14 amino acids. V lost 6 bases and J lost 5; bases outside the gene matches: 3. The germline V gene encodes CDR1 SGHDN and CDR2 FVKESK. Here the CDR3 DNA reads TGTGCCAGCAGGAGTAGCGGGGGGGACAATGAGCAGTTCTTC. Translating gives CASRSSGGDNEQFF.

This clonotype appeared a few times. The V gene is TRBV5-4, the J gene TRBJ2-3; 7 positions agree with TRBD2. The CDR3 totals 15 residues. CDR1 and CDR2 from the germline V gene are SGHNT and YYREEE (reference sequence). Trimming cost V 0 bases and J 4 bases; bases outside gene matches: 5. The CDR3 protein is CASSLAFGGSDTQYF. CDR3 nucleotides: TGTGCCAGCAGCTTGGCCTTCGGGGGGTCAGATACGCAGTATTTT.

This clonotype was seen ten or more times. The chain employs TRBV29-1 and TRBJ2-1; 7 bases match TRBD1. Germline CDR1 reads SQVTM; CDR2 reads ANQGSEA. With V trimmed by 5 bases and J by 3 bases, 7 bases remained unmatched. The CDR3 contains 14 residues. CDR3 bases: TGCAGCGTTACAGGGGTCTTCAACTACAATGAGCAGTTCTTC. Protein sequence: CSVTGVFNYNEQFF.

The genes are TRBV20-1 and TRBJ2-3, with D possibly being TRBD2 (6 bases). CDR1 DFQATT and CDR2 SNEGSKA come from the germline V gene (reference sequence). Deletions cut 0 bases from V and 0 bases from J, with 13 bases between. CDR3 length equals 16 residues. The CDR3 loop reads CSARDLGGWSTDTQYF. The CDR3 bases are TGCAGTGCTAGAGATCTTGGGGGGTGGAGCACAGATACGCAGTATTTT.

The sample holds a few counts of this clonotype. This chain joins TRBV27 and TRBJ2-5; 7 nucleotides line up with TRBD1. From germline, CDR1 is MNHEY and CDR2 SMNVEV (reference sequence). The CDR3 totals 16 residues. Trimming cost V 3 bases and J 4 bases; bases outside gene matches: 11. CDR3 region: CASSFTGVNGRETQYF. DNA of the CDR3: TGTGCCAGCAGTTTTACAGGGGTCAATGGTCGAGAGACCCAGTACTTC.

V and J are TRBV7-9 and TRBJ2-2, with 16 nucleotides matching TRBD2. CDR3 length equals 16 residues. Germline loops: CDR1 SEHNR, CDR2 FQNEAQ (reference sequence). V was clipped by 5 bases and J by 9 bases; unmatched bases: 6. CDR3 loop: CASSPGTSGGAWELFF. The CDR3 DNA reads TGTGCCAGCAGCCCCGGGACTAGCGGGGGGGCATGGGAGCTGTTTTTT.

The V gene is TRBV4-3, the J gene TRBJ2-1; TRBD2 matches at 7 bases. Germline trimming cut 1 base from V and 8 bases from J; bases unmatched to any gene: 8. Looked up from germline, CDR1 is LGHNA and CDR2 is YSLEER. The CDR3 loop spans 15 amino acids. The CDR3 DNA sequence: TGCGCCAGCAGCCAAGCTTTCCGGGGGGACTATGAGCAGTTCTTC. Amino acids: CASSQAFRGDYEQFF.

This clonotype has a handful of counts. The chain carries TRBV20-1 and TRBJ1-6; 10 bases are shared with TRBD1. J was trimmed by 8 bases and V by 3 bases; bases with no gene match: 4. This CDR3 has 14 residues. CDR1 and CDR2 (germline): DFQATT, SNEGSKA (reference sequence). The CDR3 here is CSARTGTGDSPLHF. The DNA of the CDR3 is TGCAGTGCTAGGACCGGGACAGGGGATTCACCCCTCCACTTT.